This TCR beta chain was identified in a study of shared clonotypes between healthy human individuals. The CDR3 spans 15 residues. Germline V gives CDR1 MDHEN, CDR2 SYDVKM. Comment on this clone: Compared with germline, one end of the junction differs, possibly owing to a read error.

The protocol was immunoSEQ multiplex PCR, while the TCRdb copy is restricted to in-frame clones and leaves out a portion. The table includes some 530,000 clones, around 73% detected once. Sequences were obtained from PBMCs. The receptor was isolated from a woman between 40 and 55 years old in good health. Some clones in this sample may be carry-over from other donors' samples. The rearrangement links TRBV28 to TRBJ1-2; 7 bases are a match to TRBD1. CDR3 sequence (DNA): TGTGCCAGCAGGGACGGGACAGTCATTAACCATGGCTACACCTTC. Protein: CASRDGTVINHGYTF.